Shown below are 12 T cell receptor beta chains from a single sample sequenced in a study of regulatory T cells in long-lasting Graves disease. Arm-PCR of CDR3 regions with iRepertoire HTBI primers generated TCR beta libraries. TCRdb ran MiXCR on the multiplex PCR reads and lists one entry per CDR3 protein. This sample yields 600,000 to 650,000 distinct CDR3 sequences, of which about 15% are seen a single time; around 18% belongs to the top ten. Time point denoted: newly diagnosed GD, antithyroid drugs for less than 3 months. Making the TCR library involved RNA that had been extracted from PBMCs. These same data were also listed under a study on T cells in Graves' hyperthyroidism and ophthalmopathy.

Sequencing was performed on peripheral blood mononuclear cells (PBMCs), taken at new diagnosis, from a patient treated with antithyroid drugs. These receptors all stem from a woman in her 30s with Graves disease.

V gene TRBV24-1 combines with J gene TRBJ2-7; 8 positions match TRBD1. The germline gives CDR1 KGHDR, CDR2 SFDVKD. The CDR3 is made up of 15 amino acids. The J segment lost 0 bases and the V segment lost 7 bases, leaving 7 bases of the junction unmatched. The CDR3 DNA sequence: TGTGCCACCAGCCACCCCGGACAGGGCTCCTACGAGCAGTACTTC. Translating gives CATSHPGQGSYEQYF.

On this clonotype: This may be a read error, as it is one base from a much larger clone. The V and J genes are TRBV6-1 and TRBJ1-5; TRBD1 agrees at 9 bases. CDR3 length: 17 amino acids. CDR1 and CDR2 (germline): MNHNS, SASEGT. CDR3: CARSETGTGYSNQPQHF. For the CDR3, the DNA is TGTGCCAGAAGTGAGACAGGGACAGGGTATAGCAATCAGCCCCAGCATTTT.

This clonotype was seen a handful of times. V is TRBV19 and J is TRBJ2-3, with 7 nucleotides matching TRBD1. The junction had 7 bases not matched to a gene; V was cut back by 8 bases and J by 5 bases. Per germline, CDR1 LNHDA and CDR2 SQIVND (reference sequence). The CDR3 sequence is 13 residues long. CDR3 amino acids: CASSDREQDTQYF. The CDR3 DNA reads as TGTGCCAGTTCCGACAGGGAGCAAGATACGCAGTATTTT.

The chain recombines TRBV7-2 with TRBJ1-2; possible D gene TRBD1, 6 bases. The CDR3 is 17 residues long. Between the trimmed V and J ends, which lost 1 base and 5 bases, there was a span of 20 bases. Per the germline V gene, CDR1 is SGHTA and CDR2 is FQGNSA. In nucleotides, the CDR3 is TGTGCCAGCAGCTTAGTTAGCTCCGGGACACGGACTTATGGCTACACCTTC. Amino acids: CASSLVSSGTRTYGYTF.

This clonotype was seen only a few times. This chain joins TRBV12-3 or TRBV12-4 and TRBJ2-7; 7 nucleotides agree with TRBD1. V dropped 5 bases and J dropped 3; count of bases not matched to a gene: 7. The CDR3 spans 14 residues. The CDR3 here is CASSQQGTDYEQYF. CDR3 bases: TGTGCCAGCAGTCAACAGGGGACCGACTACGAGCAGTACTTC.

CDR3 in amino acids: CASSRGSTNEQFF. Written as DNA, the CDR3 is TGTGCCAGTTCCAGGGGAAGTACCAATGAGCAGTTCTTC. The chain is built from TRBV19 and TRBJ2-1, with D possibly TRBD1 on 6 matching bases. This CDR3 spans 13 amino acids. V was clipped by 8 bases and J by 6 bases, with 14 bases between them. Germline V lookup: CDR1 LNHDA, CDR2 SQIVND (reference sequence).

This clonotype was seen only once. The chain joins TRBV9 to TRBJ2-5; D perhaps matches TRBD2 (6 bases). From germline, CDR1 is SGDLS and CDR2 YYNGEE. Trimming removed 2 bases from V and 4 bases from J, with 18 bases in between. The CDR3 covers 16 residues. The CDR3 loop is CASSVWGTGEGETQYF. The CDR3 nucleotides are TGTGCCAGCAGCGTGTGGGGGACGGGAGAAGGAGAGACCCAGTACTTC.

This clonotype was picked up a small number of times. The CDR3 loop is CASSFIPGGQRSSGNTIYF. CDR3 bases: TGTGCCAGCAGTTTTATACCAGGGGGTCAACGGAGCTCTGGAAACACCATATATTTT. V and J are TRBV12-3 or TRBV12-4 and TRBJ1-3; 7 bases line up with TRBD1. The CDR3 covers 19 residues. V trimming: 3 bases; J trimming: 0 bases; junction bases outside the gene matches: 14.

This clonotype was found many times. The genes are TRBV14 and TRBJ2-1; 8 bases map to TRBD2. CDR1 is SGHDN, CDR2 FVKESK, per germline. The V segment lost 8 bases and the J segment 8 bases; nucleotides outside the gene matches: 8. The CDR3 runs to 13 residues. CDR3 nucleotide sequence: TGTGCCAGCGGGCTAGCGGGTAATCATGAGCAGTTCTTC. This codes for CASGLAGNHEQFF.

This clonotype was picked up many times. The CDR3 region has the DNA TGTGCCAGCAGCTTAGCGGGCAGGGGTACCATGAACACTGAAGCTTTCTTT. Translation gives CASSLAGRGTMNTEAFF. This chain connects TRBV7-2 to TRBJ1-1; weak D call: TRBD1 (6 bases). Germline loops: CDR1 SGHTA, CDR2 FQGNSA. V was clipped by 0 bases and J by 0 bases, with 14 bases between them. The CDR3 runs to 17 residues. Full variable domain (remainder filled in from reference TRBV7-2 and TRBJ1-1): GAGVSQSPSNKVTEKGKDVELRCDPISGHTALYWYRQSLGQGLEFLIYFQGNSAPDKSGLPSDRFSAERTGGSVSTLTIQRTQQEDSAVYLCASSLAGRGTMNTEAFFGQGTRLTVV.

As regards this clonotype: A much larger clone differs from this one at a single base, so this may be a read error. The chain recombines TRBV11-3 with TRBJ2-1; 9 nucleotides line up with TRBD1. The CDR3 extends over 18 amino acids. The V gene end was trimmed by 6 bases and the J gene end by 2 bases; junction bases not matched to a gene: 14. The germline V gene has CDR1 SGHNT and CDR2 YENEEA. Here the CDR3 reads CASSSNRGWTGAYNEQFF. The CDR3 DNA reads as TGTGCCAGCAGTTCAAACCGCGGGTGGACAGGGGCCTACAATGAGCAGTTCTTC.

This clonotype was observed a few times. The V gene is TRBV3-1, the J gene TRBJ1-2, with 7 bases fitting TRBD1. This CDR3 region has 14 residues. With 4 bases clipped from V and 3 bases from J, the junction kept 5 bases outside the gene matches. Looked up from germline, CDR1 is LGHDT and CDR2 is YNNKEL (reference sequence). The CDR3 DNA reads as TGTGCCAGCAGCCTTTCCGGGACAGACTATGGCTACACCTTC. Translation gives CASSLSGTDYGYTF.